This paragraph covers one T cell receptor beta chain sequence. The CDR3 length is 16 residues. Germline values: CDR1 LGHNA, CDR2 YNFKEQ. V lost 3 bases and J lost 2; bases outside the gene matches: 6. Researchers prepared the TCRbeta library using unique molecular identifiers, the study reports. TCRdb redid the calling of the PCR reads with MiXCR, one entry per CDR3 protein. The sample lists nearly 350,000 distinct CDR3 sequences; under 20% were seen once. The data are from a study of T-cell reconstitution after alpha-beta-depleted transplantation in children. The chain has TRBV4-2 and TRBJ2-7, with 11 bases aligning to TRBD2. This specimen consisted of PBMCs, mostly from graft donor cells, obtained 360 days after TCRalphabeta/CD19-depleted stem cell transplant. The source of this sequence is a male patient between 2 and 10 years old who had a stem cell transplant for acute lymphoblastic leukemia, so the T cells may come from the graft donor. The CDR3 reads CASSHMGLAEPYEQYF. CDR3 nucleotides: TGTGCCAGCAGCCATATGGGACTAGCGGAACCCTACGAGCAGTACTTC.